These T cell receptor beta chains were read from a single sample in a study of T cells in localized non-small cell lung cancer. Sequenced by immunoSEQ multiplex PCR; TCRdb stores in-frame clones only, minus some. The sample yields under 5,000 clones, 32% seen once. The sequences come from lung tumor tissue, collected before any cancer treatment. The source is a male donor aged 60 or older with stage III lung adenocarcinoma. The CDR3 runs from the conserved cysteine through the conserved F or W. A D gene is named only where the DNA matches it firmly. The size field is filled for only some rows; it gives once, few, many or a size class.

V: TRBV9
J: TRBJ1-2
size: few
D: .
DNA: TGTGCCAGCAGTGATGTCGGGGGAAACTATGGCTACACCTTC
CDR3: CASSDVGGNYGYTF

V: TRBV5-1
J: TRBJ1-4
size: once
D: .
DNA: TGCGCCAGCAGCTTGGGCTCCTCTAATGAAAAACTGTTTTTT
CDR3: CASSLGSSNEKLFF

V: TRBV4-1
J: TRBJ2-1
size: large
D: .
DNA: TGCGCCAGCAGCCAAGATGATGAGTCGGACTACAATGAGCAGTTCTTC
CDR3: CASSQDDESDYNEQFF

V: TRBV30
J: TRBJ1-5
size: .
D: .
DNA: TGTGCCTGGAGTGCGACAGTATTAGGTCAGCCCCAGCATTTT
CDR3: CAWSATVLGQPQHF

V: TRBV6-8
J: TRBJ1-2
size: .
D: TRBD1
DNA: TGTGCCAGCAGCCTGGACAGGGTCTATGGCTACACCTTC
CDR3: CASSLDRVYGYTF

V: TRBV30
J: TRBJ1-2
size: few
D: .
DNA: TGTGCCTGGAGTCCCTTGAGAGGGGGACTCTATGGCTACACCTTC
CDR3: CAWSPLRGGLYGYTF

V: TRBV23-1
J: TRBJ1-1
size: .
D: TRBD1
DNA: TGCGCCAGCAGCCAAGCAATCGGGACAGGTGGAGCTTTCTTT
CDR3: CASSQAIGTGGAFF

V: TRBV5-1
J: TRBJ1-1
size: .
D: .
DNA: TGCGCCAGCAGCGTGACAGGTACACACACTGAAGCTTTCTTT
CDR3: CASSVTGTHTEAFF

V: TRBV11-3
J: TRBJ2-2
size: .
D: .
DNA: TGTGCCAGCAGCTTGAGAGGGGGAAGCGGGGAGCTGTTTTTT
CDR3: CASSLRGGSGELFF

V: TRBV19
J: TRBJ1-5
size: .
D: TRBD1
DNA: TGTGCCAGTAGCCTTTCGACAGGGGTGAATCAGCCCCAGCATTTT
CDR3: CASSLSTGVNQPQHF

V: TRBV11-3
J: TRBJ2-2
size: many
D: TRBD1
DNA: TGTGCCAGCAGCTTAACAGGGGGCGCGAACACCGGGGAGCTGTTTTTT
CDR3: CASSLTGGANTGELFF

V: TRBV6-1
J: TRBJ1-5
size: few
D: .
DNA: TGTGCCAGCAGTGAAGCGCTCCCAGGGAGGGCTAGCAATCAGCCCCAGCATTTT
CDR3: CASSEALPGRASNQPQHF

V: TRBV9
J: TRBJ2-2
size: .
D: .
DNA: TGTGCCAGCAGCTCTAGAGGAGTGGTCGGGGAGCTGTTTTTT
CDR3: CASSSRGVVGELFF

V: TRBV28
J: TRBJ1-1
size: once
D: TRBD1
DNA: TGTGCCAGCAGTTCCACAGGGGTCCCTTCCTTCTCGGCTTTCTTT
CDR3: CASSSTGVPSFSAFF

V: TRBV19
J: TRBJ1-4
size: .
D: .
DNA: TGTGCCAGTAGTGGGGAGGGAAGTCGCGGCGAAAAACTGTTTTTT
CDR3: CASSGEGSRGEKLFF

V: TRBV11-3
J: TRBJ1-5
size: few
D: TRBD1
DNA: TGTGCCAGCAGCTTGGGCAGGGGGGGAATTCAGCCCCAGCATTTT
CDR3: CASSLGRGGIQPQHF

V: TRBV6-8
J: TRBJ2-6
size: .
D: TRBD1
DNA: TGTGCCAGCAGCCGCCGGGACAGGGGAACCATTAGAGCTGGGGCCAACGTCCTGACTTTC
CDR3: CASSRRDRGTIRAGANVLTF

V: TRBV11-3
J: TRBJ2-5
size: .
D: TRBD2
DNA: TGTGCCAGCAGCTTTCTCCTCCGGGGGGTGGAGACCCAGTACTTC
CDR3: CASSFLLRGVETQYF

V: TRBV19
J: TRBJ2-5
size: .
D: .
DNA: TGTGCCAGTAAGGTCCGAAACCAAGAGACCCAGTACTTC
CDR3: CASKVRNQETQYF

V: TRBV18
J: TRBJ1-1
size: .
D: TRBD1
DNA: TGTGCCAGCTCAAGGGGGCCCATCACTGAAGCTTTCTTT
CDR3: CASSRGPITEAFF

V: TRBV1
J: TRBJ2-1
size: few
D: .
DNA: TGCGCCAGCAGCAGAGCTTCGGCTAGCGGGAGCCGCAATGAGCAGTTCTTC
CDR3: CASSRASASGSRNEQFF

V: TRBV6-8
J: TRBJ2-4
size: medium-sized
D: TRBD2
DNA: TGTGCCAGCAGTTACGGTCGAGCGGGAGAGTATGCCAAAAACATTCAGTACTTC
CDR3: CASSYGRAGEYAKNIQYF

V: TRBV7-2
J: TRBJ1-1
size: .
D: .
DNA: TGTGCCAGCAGCTTAGCCCTTGACACTGAAGCTTTCTTT
CDR3: CASSLALDTEAFF

V: TRBV19
J: TRBJ2-5
size: .
D: .
DNA: TGTGCCAGTAGTATACAAGGGCGGAGGAGTGAGACCCAGTACTTC
CDR3: CASSIQGRRSETQYF

V: TRBV6-8
J: TRBJ2-1
size: .
D: TRBD2
DNA: TGTGCCAGCAGGGACCCCGGGACTAGCGGGAGACTTGATGAGCAGTTCTTC
CDR3: CASRDPGTSGRLDEQFF

V: TRBV6-8
J: TRBJ2-1
size: .
D: .
DNA: TGTGCCAGCAGTCCCTACCAGGTTTGGGGTTTGAATGAGCAGTTCTTC
CDR3: CASSPYQVWGLNEQFF

V: TRBV6-8
J: TRBJ2-7
size: few
D: .
DNA: TGTGCCAGCAGTTACTCAACCGGGACCGAGCAGTACTTC
CDR3: CASSYSTGTEQYF

V: TRBV18
J: TRBJ1-4
size: .
D: .
DNA: TGTGCCAGCTCACCACAAGGGAGAAGTGACGAAAAACTGTTTTTT
CDR3: CASSPQGRSDEKLFF

V: TRBV6-8
J: TRBJ1-4
size: medium-sized
D: TRBD1
DNA: TGTGCCAGCAGTGTTGACAGGGATAATGAAAAACTGTTTTTT
CDR3: CASSVDRDNEKLFF

V: TRBV6-8
J: TRBJ1-1
size: few
D: .
DNA: TGTGCCAGCAGAAGGGCGGGGGGAAGCACTGAAGCTTTCTTT
CDR3: CASRRAGGSTEAFF

V: TRBV5-1
J: TRBJ2-1
size: .
D: .
DNA: TGCGCCAGCAGCTCCAGGGCCCACAGGGCAACCTACAATGAGCAGTTCTTC
CDR3: CASSSRAHRATYNEQFF

V: TRBV9
J: TRBJ2-7
size: medium-sized
D: .
DNA: TGTGCCAGCAGCGGGTGGGGAGGACGGGCCTACGAGCAGTACTTC
CDR3: CASSGWGGRAYEQYF

V: TRBV30
J: TRBJ2-3
size: few
D: .
DNA: TGTGCCCAGGACGCTAGCGAGAGCTACACAGATACGCAGTATTTT
CDR3: CAQDASESYTDTQYF

V: TRBV30
J: TRBJ1-1
size: .
D: TRBD1
DNA: TGTGCCTGGAGTGGTAGACAGGGAATATCGAAAGCTTTCTTT
CDR3: CAWSGRQGISKAFF

V: TRBV11-3
J: TRBJ2-3
size: few
D: .
DNA: TGTGCCAGCAGCTTATCCAGGGGAACAGATACGCAGTATTTT
CDR3: CASSLSRGTDTQYF

V: TRBV11-3
J: TRBJ2-5
size: .
D: TRBD2
DNA: TGTGCCAGCAGCCCAGAGTTAGGGTCTAGCGGACTGTACTTC
CDR3: CASSPELGSSGLYF

V: TRBV6-8
J: TRBJ2-7
size: medium-sized
D: TRBD1
DNA: TGTGCCAGCAGTACGACAGGGCTGGGTTCCTACGAGCAGTACTTC
CDR3: CASSTTGLGSYEQYF

V: TRBV7-2
J: TRBJ2-1
size: many
D: .
DNA: TGTGCCAGCAGCTTTTTATCGCCAGGAACGCAGTTCTTC
CDR3: CASSFLSPGTQFF

V: TRBV15
J: TRBJ1-1
size: once
D: .
DNA: TGTGCCACCAGCACCCGGGGAGGGAGCCCTGAAGCTTTCTTT
CDR3: CATSTRGGSPEAFF

V: TRBV14
J: TRBJ1-1
size: .
D: .
DNA: TGTGCCAGCAGCCAAGAATTACGGACCGTAACTGAAGCTTTCTTT
CDR3: CASSQELRTVTEAFF

V: TRBV29-1
J: TRBJ2-7
size: .
D: TRBD1
DNA: TGCAGCGTTGATGAAGGGGCAGGGGGCAGCGAGCAGTACTTC
CDR3: CSVDEGAGGSEQYF

V: TRBV6-8
J: TRBJ1-1
size: few
D: .
DNA: TGTGCCAGCACCCCACGGGGGAGGGACACTGAAGCTTTCTTT
CDR3: CASTPRGRDTEAFF

V: TRBV9
J: TRBJ1-3
size: few
D: .
DNA: TGTGCCAGCAGCGACCGGGGGAGCGGCACCATATATTTT
CDR3: CASSDRGSGTIYF

V: TRBV6-8
J: TRBJ1-5
size: .
D: TRBD1
DNA: TGTGCCAGCAGTTACTCTAGGGACAGGGCCAATCAGCCCCAGCATTTT
CDR3: CASSYSRDRANQPQHF